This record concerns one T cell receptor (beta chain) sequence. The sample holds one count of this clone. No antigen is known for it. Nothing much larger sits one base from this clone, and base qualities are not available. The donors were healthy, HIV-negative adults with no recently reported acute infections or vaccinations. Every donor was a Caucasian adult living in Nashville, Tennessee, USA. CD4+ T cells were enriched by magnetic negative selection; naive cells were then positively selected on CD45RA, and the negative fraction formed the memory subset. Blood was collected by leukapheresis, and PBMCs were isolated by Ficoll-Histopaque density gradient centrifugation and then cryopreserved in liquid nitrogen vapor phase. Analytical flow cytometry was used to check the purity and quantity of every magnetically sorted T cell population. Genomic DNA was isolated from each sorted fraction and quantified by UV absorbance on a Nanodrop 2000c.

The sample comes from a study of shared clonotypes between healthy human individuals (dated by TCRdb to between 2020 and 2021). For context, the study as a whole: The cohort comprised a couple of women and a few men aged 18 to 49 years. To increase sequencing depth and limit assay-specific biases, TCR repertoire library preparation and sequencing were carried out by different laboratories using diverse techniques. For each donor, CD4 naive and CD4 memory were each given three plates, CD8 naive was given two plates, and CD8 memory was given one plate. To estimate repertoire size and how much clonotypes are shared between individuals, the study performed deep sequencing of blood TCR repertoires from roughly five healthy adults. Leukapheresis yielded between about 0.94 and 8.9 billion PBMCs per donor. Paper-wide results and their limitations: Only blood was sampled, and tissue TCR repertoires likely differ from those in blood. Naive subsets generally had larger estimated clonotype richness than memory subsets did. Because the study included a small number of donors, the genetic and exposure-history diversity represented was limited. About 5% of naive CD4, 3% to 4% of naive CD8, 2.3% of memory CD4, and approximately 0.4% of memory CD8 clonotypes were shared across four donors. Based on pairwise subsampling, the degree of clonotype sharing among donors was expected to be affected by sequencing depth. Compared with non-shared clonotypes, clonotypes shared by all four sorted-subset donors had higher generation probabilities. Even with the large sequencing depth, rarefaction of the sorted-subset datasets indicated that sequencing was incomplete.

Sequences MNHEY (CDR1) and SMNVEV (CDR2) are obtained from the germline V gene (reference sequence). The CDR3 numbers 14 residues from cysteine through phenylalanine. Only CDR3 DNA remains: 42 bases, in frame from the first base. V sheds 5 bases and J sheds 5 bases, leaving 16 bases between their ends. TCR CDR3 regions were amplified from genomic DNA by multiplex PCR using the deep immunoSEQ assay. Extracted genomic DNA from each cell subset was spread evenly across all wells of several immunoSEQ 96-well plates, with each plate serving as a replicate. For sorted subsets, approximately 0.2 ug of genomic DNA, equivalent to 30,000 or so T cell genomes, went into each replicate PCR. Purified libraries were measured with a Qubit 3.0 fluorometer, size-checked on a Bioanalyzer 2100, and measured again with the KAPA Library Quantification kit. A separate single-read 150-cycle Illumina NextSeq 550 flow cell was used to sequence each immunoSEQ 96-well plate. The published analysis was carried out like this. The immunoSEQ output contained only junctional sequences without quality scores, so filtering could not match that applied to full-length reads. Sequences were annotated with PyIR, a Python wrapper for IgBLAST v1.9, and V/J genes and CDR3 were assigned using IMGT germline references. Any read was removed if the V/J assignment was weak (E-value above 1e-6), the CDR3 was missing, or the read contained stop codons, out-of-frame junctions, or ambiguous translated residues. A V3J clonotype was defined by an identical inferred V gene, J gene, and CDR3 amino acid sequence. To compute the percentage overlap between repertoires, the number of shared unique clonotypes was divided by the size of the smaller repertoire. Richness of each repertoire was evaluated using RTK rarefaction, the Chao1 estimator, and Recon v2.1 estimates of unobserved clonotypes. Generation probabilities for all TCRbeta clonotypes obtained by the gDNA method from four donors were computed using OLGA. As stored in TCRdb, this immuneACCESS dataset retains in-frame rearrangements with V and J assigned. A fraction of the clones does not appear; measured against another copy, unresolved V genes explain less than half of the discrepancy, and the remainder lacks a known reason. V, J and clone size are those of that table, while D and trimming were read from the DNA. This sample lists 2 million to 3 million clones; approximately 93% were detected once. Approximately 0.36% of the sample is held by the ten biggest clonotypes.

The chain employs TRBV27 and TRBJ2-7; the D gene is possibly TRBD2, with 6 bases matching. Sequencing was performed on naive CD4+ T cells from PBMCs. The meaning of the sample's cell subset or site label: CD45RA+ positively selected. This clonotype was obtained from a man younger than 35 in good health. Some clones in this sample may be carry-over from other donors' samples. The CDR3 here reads CASSGRREKHEQYF. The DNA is TGTGCCAGCAGTGGTAGGAGGGAGAAGCACGAGCAGTACTTC.